The source of this T cell receptor (beta chain) is a study of a mutant IDH1 vaccine in newly diagnosed glioma. As for the study in general: Patients got radiotherapy, temozolomide, or both beforehand, and most got both.

Libraries were prepared by immunoSEQ multiplex PCR; TCRdb keeps only in-frame clonotypes and omits some of them. The sample consists of tens of thousands of clones, roughly two thirds of them appearing once. CDR3 length: 13 amino acids. Germline CDR1 is MNHEY and CDR2 is SMNVEV (reference sequence). Trimming cost V 4 bases and J 5 bases, with 11 bases left between them. Of note for this clone: Its antigen is unidentified.

The time point: week 47, end of study. Every vaccination contained 300 ug of the mutant IDH1 20-mer peptide and was paired with topical imiquimod. Specimen: peripheral blood mononuclear cells (PBMCs), collected from a glioma patient whose treatment included an IDH1 peptide vaccine. The rearrangement links TRBV27 to TRBJ1-1, with D perhaps TRBD1 (5 bases). The sequence was collected from a man aged 40-49 years with glioma. Some clones in this sample may be carry-over from other donors' samples. The CDR3 DNA follows: TGTGCCAGCAGTTCGGGGGGTAGGACTGAAGCTTTCTTT. It yields the protein CASSSGGRTEAFF.